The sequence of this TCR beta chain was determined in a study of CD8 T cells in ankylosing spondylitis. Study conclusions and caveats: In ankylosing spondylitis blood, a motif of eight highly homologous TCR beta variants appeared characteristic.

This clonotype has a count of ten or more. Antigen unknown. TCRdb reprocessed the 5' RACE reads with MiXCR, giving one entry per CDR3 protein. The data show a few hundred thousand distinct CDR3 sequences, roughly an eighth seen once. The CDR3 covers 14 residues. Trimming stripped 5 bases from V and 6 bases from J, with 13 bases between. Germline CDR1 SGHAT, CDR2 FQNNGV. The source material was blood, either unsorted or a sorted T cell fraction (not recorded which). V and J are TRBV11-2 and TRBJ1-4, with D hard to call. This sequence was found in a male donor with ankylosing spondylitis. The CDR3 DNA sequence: TGTGCCAGCAGCCCAGCGGGATTCGATGAAAAACTGTTTTTT. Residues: CASSPAGFDEKLFF.